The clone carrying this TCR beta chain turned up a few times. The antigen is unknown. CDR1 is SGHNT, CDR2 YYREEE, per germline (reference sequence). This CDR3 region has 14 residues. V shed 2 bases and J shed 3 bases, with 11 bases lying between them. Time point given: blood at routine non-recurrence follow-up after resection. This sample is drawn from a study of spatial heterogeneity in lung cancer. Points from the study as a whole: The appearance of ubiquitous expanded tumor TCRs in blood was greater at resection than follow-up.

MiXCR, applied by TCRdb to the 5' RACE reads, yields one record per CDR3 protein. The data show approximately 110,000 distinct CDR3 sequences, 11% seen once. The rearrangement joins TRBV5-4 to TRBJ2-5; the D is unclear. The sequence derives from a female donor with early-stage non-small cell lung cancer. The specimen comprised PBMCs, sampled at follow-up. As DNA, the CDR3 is TGTGCCAGCAGCTTACCGTCTAGAAAAGAGACCCAGTACTTC. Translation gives CASSLPSRKETQYF.